This TCR beta chain was retrieved from a study of blood T cell repertoires in COVID-19. Background on the study: The samples span acute and convalescent COVID-19 from the United States, Italy and Spain. Sources were T cells, B-cell-depleted T cells, or PBMCs; the material itself was cDNA or gDNA.

Germline CDR1 is WNHNN and CDR2 is SYGVQD (reference sequence). V shed 7 bases and J shed 4 bases, with 11 bases lying between them. This CDR3 is built from 13 residues. Per the original methods: Scientists estimated how many nucleated cells there were by amplifying reference gene primers. Some clones are missing from TCRdb's copy, which holds only in-frame ones; the method was immunoSEQ multiplex PCR. V and J calls and clone size are as listed in that table; D and trimming were resolved from the DNA. The sample records hundreds of thousands of clones, about 88% being singletons. The chain joins TRBV10-1 to TRBJ2-1, with D possibly matching TRBD1 (5 bases). The sequence came from a young man with COVID-19, enrolled during active disease. Sequencing used peripheral blood. This CDR3 is CASNQDRYNEQFF. As DNA, the CDR3 is TGCGCCAGCAACCAAGACAGATACAATGAGCAGTTCTTC.